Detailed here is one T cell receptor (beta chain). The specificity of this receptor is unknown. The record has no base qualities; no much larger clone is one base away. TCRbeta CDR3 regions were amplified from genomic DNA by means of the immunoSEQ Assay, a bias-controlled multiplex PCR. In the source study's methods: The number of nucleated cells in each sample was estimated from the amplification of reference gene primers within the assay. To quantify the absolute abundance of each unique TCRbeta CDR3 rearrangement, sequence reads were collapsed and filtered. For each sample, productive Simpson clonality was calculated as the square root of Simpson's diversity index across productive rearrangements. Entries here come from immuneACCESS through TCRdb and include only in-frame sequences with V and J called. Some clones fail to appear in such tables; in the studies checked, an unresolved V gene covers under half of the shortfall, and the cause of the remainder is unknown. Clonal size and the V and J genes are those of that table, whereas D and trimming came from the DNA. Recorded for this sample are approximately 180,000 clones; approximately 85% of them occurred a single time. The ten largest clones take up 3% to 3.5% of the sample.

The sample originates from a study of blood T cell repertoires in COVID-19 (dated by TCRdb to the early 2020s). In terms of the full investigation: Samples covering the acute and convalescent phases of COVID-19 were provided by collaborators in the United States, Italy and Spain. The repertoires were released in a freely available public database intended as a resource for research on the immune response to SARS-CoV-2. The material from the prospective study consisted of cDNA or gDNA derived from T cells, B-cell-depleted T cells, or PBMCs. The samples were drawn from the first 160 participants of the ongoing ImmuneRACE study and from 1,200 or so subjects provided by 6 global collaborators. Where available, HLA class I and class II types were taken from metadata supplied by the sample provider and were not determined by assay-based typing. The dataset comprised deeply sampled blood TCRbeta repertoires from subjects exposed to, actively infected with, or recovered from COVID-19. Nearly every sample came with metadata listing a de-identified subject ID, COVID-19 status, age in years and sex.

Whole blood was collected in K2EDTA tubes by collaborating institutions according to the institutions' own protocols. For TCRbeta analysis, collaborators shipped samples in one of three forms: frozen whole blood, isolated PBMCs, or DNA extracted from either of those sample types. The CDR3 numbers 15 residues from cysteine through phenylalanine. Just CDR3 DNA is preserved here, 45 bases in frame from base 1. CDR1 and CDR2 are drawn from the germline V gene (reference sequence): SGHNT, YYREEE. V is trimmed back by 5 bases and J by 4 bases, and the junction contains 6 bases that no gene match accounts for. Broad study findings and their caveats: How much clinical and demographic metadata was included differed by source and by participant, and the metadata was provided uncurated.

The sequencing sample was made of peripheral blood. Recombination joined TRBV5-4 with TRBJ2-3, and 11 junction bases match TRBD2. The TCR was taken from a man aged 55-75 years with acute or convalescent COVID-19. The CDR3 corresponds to CASSPSGRSPDTQYF. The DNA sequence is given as TGTGCCAGCAGTCCTAGCGGGAGGAGTCCAGATACGCAGTATTTT.